One T cell receptor beta chain is described in this entry. Its antigen remains unidentified. Everyone in the study who had HIV was treated in the United States. The authors ran the immunoSEQ assay, v3.0, at survey level. Measured with immunoSEQ multiplex PCR; TCRdb has only the in-frame clones, and not every one. The data hold tens of thousands of clones, with roughly 83% observed a single time. The CDR3 is 14 amino acids. V lost 10 bases and J lost 4; bases outside the gene matches: 9. Germline CDR1 and CDR2: MRHNA and SNTAGT. The data belong to a study of long-term antiretroviral therapy in people with HIV. Study-level background: The oldest samples precede the 2015 immediate-ART recommendation by about a decade. General study points: Post-ART, diversity grew, though it stayed under transplant donor control levels.

The rearrangement links TRBV6-4 to TRBJ2-2; 7 bases line up with TRBD1. The source was unsorted PBMCs, collected 1.9 years after starting antiretroviral therapy. The TCR sequence derives from a man younger than 30 with HIV. The CDR3: CAITGTVATGELFF. The CDR3 DNA sequence: TGTGCCATTACCGGGACAGTGGCCACCGGGGAGCTGTTTTTT.